Following are 21 T cell receptor beta chains from one sample sequenced in a study of blood T cell repertoires in COVID-19. Libraries were prepared by immunoSEQ multiplex PCR; TCRdb keeps only in-frame clonotypes and omits some of them. The table lists 93,000 or so clones, over 65% of them singletons. Material for sequencing was peripheral blood. The receptors come from a human donor in a cohort sampled during active COVID-19.

As DNA, the CDR3 is TGTGCCAGCAGCTTGGTCGGGGAAAGTCAAGAGACCCAGTACTTC. Protein sequence: CASSLVGESQETQYF. The chain employs TRBV5-4 and TRBJ2-5; D perhaps matches TRBD2 (5 bases). Germline assignment: CDR1 SGHNT and CDR2 YYREEE (reference sequence). The CDR3 sequence is 15 residues long. The V gene lost 0 bases and the J gene lost 2 bases, with 11 bases spanning the gap.

The chain joins TRBV19 to TRBJ1-2; the D is unclear. The CDR3 has 12 amino acids. Germline CDR1 reads LNHDA; CDR2 reads SQIVND (reference sequence). V was trimmed by 7 bases and J by 4 bases, leaving 10 bases between them. CDR3 in DNA: TGTGCCAGTACCTCAGGAAGCTATGGCTACACCTTC. Translated: CASTSGSYGYTF.

This sequence joins TRBV5-6 and TRBJ1-2; D not certain. The CDR3 contains 15 residues. Germline values: CDR1 SGHDT, CDR2 YYEEEE. The V end lost 0 bases, the J end lost 0 bases, and 9 bases lay between the germline ends. The CDR3 loop reads CASSLDVSANYGYTF. DNA for the CDR3: TGTGCCAGCAGCTTGGACGTCAGCGCTAACTATGGCTACACCTTC.

The chain carries TRBV5-1 and TRBJ2-5; TRBD2 matches at 14 bases. The CDR3 totals 17 residues. Germline assignment: CDR1 SGHRS and CDR2 YFSETQ. V lost 2 bases and J lost 5; bases outside the gene matches: 8. As DNA, the CDR3 is TGCGCCAGCAGCTTAACCGGGACTAGCGGGGGTTGGGAGACCCAGTACTTC. The encoded protein is CASSLTGTSGGWETQYF.

This rearrangement joins TRBV18 to TRBJ1-2, with 7 bases aligning to TRBD1. The CDR3 consists of 13 residues. Germline V lookup: CDR1 KGHSH, CDR2 LQKENI. J gave up 3 bases and V 4 bases, and 2 bases lay outside the gene matches. The CDR3 nucleotides are TGTGCCAGCTCACGGGACAGTTACTATGGCTACACCTTC. Amino acid sequence: CASSRDSYYGYTF.

V gene TRBV6-5 combines with J gene TRBJ1-3; 8 nucleotides line up with TRBD1. This CDR3 is 13 amino acids long. Germline CDR1 MNHEY, CDR2 SVGAGI. Trimming at V came to 11 bases and at J to 2 bases, leaving 5 bases not matched to a gene. In DNA form, the CDR3 reads TGTGCCGGCCAACAGGGGGCTGGAAACACCATATATTTT. It codes for CAGQQGAGNTIYF.

V usage is TRBV18 and J usage is TRBJ2-3, with 9 bases fitting TRBD2. Looked up from germline, CDR1 is KGHSH and CDR2 is LQKENI. J lost 2 bases, V lost 6 bases, and 3 bases had no gene match. The CDR3 runs to 14 residues. The CDR3 loop is CASSRLADTDTQYF. The CDR3 nucleotides are TGTGCCAGCTCCCGACTAGCGGACACAGATACGCAGTATTTT.

The rearrangement uses TRBV30 and TRBJ1-3; D not resolved. V lost 0 bases, J lost 0 bases, and 9 bases lay in between. The CDR3 runs 15 residues. In germline, CDR1 is GTSNPN, CDR2 SVGIG (reference sequence). The CDR3: CAWSVPDYSGNTIYF. CDR3 bases: TGTGCCTGGAGTGTACCGGACTACTCTGGAAACACCATATATTTT.

The V and J genes are TRBV7-9 and TRBJ2-5; D gene ambiguous. Germline V lookup: CDR1 SEHNR, CDR2 FQNEAQ (reference sequence). Trimming took 4 bases from V and 5 from J, leaving 11 bases between them. This CDR3 has 13 residues. As DNA, the CDR3 is TGTGCCAGCAGCTCGGGTCTGTGGGAGACCCAGTACTTC. Translated: CASSSGLWETQYF. Full variable domain (missing parts from reference TRBV7-9 and TRBJ2-5): DTGVSQNPRHKITKRGQNVTFRCDPISEHNRLYWYRQTLGQGPEFLTYFQNEAQLEKSRLLSDRFSAERPKGSFSTLEIQRTEQGDSAMYLCASSSGLWETQYFGPGTRLLVL.

This rearrangement joins TRBV3-1 (or the pseudogene TRBV3-2) to TRBJ2-1, with 8 bases fitting TRBD1. CDR1 and CDR2 from the germline V gene are LGHDT and YNNKEL (reference sequence). Trimming cost V 4 bases and J 9 bases; bases outside gene matches: 5. This CDR3 spans 13 amino acids. The CDR3 region has the DNA TGTGCCAGCAGCCTTCAGGGGGCTGCTGAGCAGTTCTTC. Its translation: CASSLQGAAEQFF.

The chain combines TRBV5-4 with TRBJ2-2; 9 bases align to TRBD1. This CDR3 has 15 residues. After removal of 4 bases from V and 3 bases from J, the junction contained 4 bases not matched to a gene. CDR1 is SGHNT, CDR2 YYREEE, per germline (reference sequence). Here the CDR3 reads CASSLQGAYTGELFF. The CDR3 DNA is TGTGCCAGCAGCCTACAGGGGGCCTACACCGGGGAGCTGTTTTTT.

This chain connects TRBV20-1 to TRBJ1-5; D call uncertain. The V gene lost 3 bases and the J gene lost 7 bases, with 16 bases spanning the gap. Germline lookup yields CDR1 DFQATT and CDR2 SNEGSKA (reference sequence). The CDR3 totals 14 residues. The CDR3 spells CSASPARLKQPQHF. The CDR3 DNA follows: TGCAGTGCTAGTCCCGCCCGGTTGAAGCAGCCCCAGCATTTT.

The sample holds a few counts of this clone. V is TRBV29-1 and J is TRBJ2-7; D is possibly TRBD2 (5 bases). The CDR3 covers 13 residues. Germline loops: CDR1 SQVTM, CDR2 ANQGSEA. The V gene lost 7 bases and the J gene lost 3 bases, with 16 bases spanning the gap. CDR3 sequence: CSAGTLGNYEQYF. For the CDR3, the DNA is TGCAGCGCTGGAACACTAGGGAACTACGAGCAGTACTTC.

This chain joins TRBV9 and TRBJ1-2; maybe TRBD1 (6 bases). CDR1 and CDR2 from the germline V gene are SGDLS and YYNGEE. V was pared by 4 bases and J by 7 bases, with 17 bases between. This CDR3 comprises 14 residues. As DNA, the CDR3 is TGTGCCAGCAGCACTCGACCGACAGGAAGTGGCTACACCTTC. Translated, it gives CASSTRPTGSGYTF.

V and J are TRBV19 and TRBJ1-6, with D hard to call. This CDR3 is built from 14 residues. Germline loops: CDR1 LNHDA, CDR2 SQIVND (reference sequence). Trimming shortened V by 9 bases and J by 9 bases, and 18 bases separated the two germline ends. The CDR3 spells CASRLTTGSSPLHF. DNA for the CDR3: TGTGCCAGCCGACTTACCACTGGGAGTTCACCCCTCCACTTT. The variable domain in full, completed from reference TRBV19 and TRBJ1-6, reads DGGITQSPKYLFRKEGQNVTLSCEQNLNHDAMYWYRQDPGQGLRLIYYSQIVNDFQKGDIAEGYSVSREKKESFPLTVTSAQKNPTAFYLCASRLTTGSSPLHFGNGTRLTVT.

This clone has only one observation. This chain uses TRBV11-2 with TRBJ2-3, with D possibly TRBD1 on 5 matching bases. V lost 3 bases, J lost 5 bases, and 15 bases lay in between. The CDR3 covers 15 residues. Looked up from germline, CDR1 is SGHAT and CDR2 is FQNNGV. CDR3 region: CASSFPGAVVDTQYF. The CDR3 nucleotides are TGTGCCAGCAGCTTTCCTGGGGCCGTGGTAGATACGCAGTATTTT.

The J gene is TRBJ2-7, the V gene TRBV3-1 (or the pseudogene TRBV3-2); 7 bases line up with TRBD1. Germline lookup yields CDR1 LGHDT and CDR2 YNNKEL (reference sequence). The CDR3 sequence is 16 residues long. Unmatched junction bases numbered 6, after V lost 1 base and J lost 0 bases. DNA for the CDR3: TGTGCCAGCAGCCAAGGCGCGACAGGGTTCTCCTACGAGCAGTACTTC. This gives the protein CASSQGATGFSYEQYF.

This chain joins TRBV19 and TRBJ1-1; 7 nucleotides agree with TRBD1. Germline values: CDR1 LNHDA, CDR2 SQIVND (reference sequence). The V gene end was trimmed by 1 base and the J gene end by 8 bases; junction bases not matched to a gene: 4. The length of the CDR3 is 13 residues. CDR3 loop: CASSIVRGLEAFF. CDR3 DNA sequence: TGTGCCAGTAGTATAGTGAGGGGGCTAGAAGCTTTCTTT.

The rearrangement joins TRBV12-3 or TRBV12-4 to TRBJ1-1; 7 bases map to TRBD1. The V and J ends lost 6 bases and 4 bases, in that order; junction bases with no gene match: 2. The length of the CDR3 is 12 residues. DNA for the CDR3: TGTGCCAGCAGACAGGGGAGCACTGAAGCTTTCTTT. It translates to CASRQGSTEAFF.

The chain joins TRBV7-3 to TRBJ2-1; TRBD1 matches 10 bases. Germline CDR1 SGHTA, CDR2 FQGTGA. This CDR3 region has 16 residues. V lost 4 bases to trimming and J lost 6 bases; unmatched junction nucleotides: 9. The CDR3 nucleotides read TGTGCCAGCAGCTCGCAGACAGGGGGCGAAGTCAATGAGCAGTTCTTC. This gives the protein CASSSQTGGEVNEQFF.

CDR3 DNA: TGTGCCAGCAGCTTTGGGCGGACAGGTTCTTCTAGCACAGATACGCAGTATTTT. Translating gives CASSFGRTGSSSTDTQYF. This sequence joins TRBV7-8 and TRBJ2-3, with TRBD1 identical over 7 bases. CDR1 is SGHVS and CDR2 is FQNEAQ in the germline V gene. Unmatched junction bases numbered 12, after V lost 3 bases and J lost 0 bases. The CDR3 extends over 18 amino acids.